This TCR beta chain was captured by sequencing in a study of control samples from healthy donors and cancer patients. Repertoires were generated with immunoSEQ multiplex PCR, while TCRdb's copy carries only in-frame clones and drops some. The table includes about 100,000 clones, roughly 90% detected once. The germline V and J ends were trimmed by 0 bases and 1 base, with 11 bases remaining between them. Germline V gives CDR1 MNHEY, CDR2 SMNVEV (reference sequence). This CDR3 is 16 amino acids long. The TCR comes from a woman aged 45-65 years in good health. The sample consisted of blood. The chain links TRBV27 to TRBJ2-3; D unresolved. The CDR3 protein is CASSLSPMAGTDTQYF. As DNA, the CDR3 is TGTGCCAGCAGTTTATCGCCAATGGCGGGCACAGATACGCAGTATTTT.